These 29 T cell receptor beta chains were sequenced from one sample in a study of T cells in Graves' hyperthyroidism and ophthalmopathy. TCR beta CDR3 region amplification was performed from RNA transcripts. First-round RT-PCR targeting the TCR CDR3 was performed with the HTBI primer set. One entry per CDR3 protein, called by TCRdb with MiXCR from the multiplex PCR reads. Here the sample spans fewer than 900,000 distinct CDR3 sequences, about 19% being singletons. Specimen: blood. The source is a woman aged 45-60 years with Graves' hyperthyroidism that later progressed to Graves' ophthalmopathy.

This clonotype appeared a few times. The rearrangement joins TRBV6-2 or TRBV6-3 to TRBJ1-6; D may be TRBD1 (5 bases). Germline values: CDR1 MNHEY, CDR2 SVGEGT. This CDR3 is 15 amino acids long. V lost 7 bases and J 6 bases, leaving 16 bases between the germline ends. CDR3 residues: CASNPFGGFNSPLHF. CDR3 nucleotide sequence: TGTGCCAGCAACCCTTTCGGGGGTTTTAATTCACCCCTCCACTTT.

The rearrangement links TRBV7-9 to TRBJ2-7, with 12 bases that match TRBD1. This CDR3 is built from 17 residues. With 5 bases clipped from V and 6 bases from J, the junction kept 14 bases outside the gene matches. CDR1 SEHNR and CDR2 FQNEAQ come from the germline V gene (reference sequence). The CDR3 protein is CASSTPLPGTGGLEQYF. The CDR3 DNA reads TGTGCCAGCAGCACCCCCCTGCCCGGGACAGGGGGCCTCGAGCAGTACTTC.

DNA for the CDR3: TGTGCCAGCAGTCGTCCCGGACAGGCCTATGGCTACACCTTC. It specifies CASSRPGQAYGYTF. The chain links TRBV6-1 to TRBJ1-2, with 7 bases identical to TRBD1. The length of the CDR3 is 14 residues. Germline-derived CDR1 and CDR2 are MNHNS and SASEGT. V dropped 5 bases and J dropped 4; count of bases not matched to a gene: 7.

This clonotype was seen many times. The genes are TRBV6-1 and TRBJ2-7; no clear D. CDR1 and CDR2 (germline): MNHNS, SASEGT. The CDR3 has 13 amino acids. Trimming shortened V by 3 bases and J by 3 bases, and 9 bases separated the two germline ends. The CDR3 sequence: CASSDLGLYEQYF. CDR3 bases: TGTGCCAGCAGTGACCTGGGCCTCTACGAGCAGTACTTC.

There are many counts of this clonotype. V is TRBV4-1 and J is TRBJ1-1; a weak D match, TRBD1 (5 bases). CDR1 is MGHRA and CDR2 is YSYEKL in the germline V gene. This CDR3 is built from 12 residues. V shed 2 bases and J shed 11 bases, with 12 bases lying between them. The CDR3 nucleotides read TGCGCCAGCAGCCAACCATCGGGGGAGGCTTTCTTT. Translating gives CASSQPSGEAFF.

This clonotype has ten or more counts. The rearrangement uses TRBV3-1 and TRBJ2-1; 10 nucleotides line up with TRBD1. From germline, CDR1 is LGHDT and CDR2 YNNKEL (reference sequence). There are 18 residues in the CDR3. Trimming cost V 1 base and J 3 bases; bases outside gene matches: 9. In nucleotides, the CDR3 is TGTGCCAGCAGCCAAGCGCCCGGGACAGGGGAACTCTACAATGAGCAGTTCTTC. This encodes CASSQAPGTGELYNEQFF.

This clonotype was recorded at least ten times. The V and J genes are TRBV7-3 and TRBJ2-5; 8 positions match TRBD2. The V and J ends lost 5 bases and 3 bases, in that order; junction bases with no gene match: 14. This CDR3 comprises 17 residues. Germline V gene lookup returns CDR1 SGHTA and CDR2 FQGTGA. CDR3 bases: TGTGCCAGCAGCCTGCTTCCCGCCCGGGGGGGGGAAGAGACCCAGTACTTC. This codes for CASSLLPARGGEETQYF.

This clonotype was observed at least ten times. This chain uses TRBV20-1 with TRBJ2-7, with D maybe TRBD2 (6 bases). Trimming stripped 3 bases from V and 2 bases from J, with 14 bases between. Germline CDR1 DFQATT, CDR2 SNEGSKA (reference sequence). The length of the CDR3 is 14 residues. The CDR3 region is CSASPILATYEQYF. CDR3 DNA: TGCAGTGCTAGCCCCATCCTAGCGACCTACGAGCAGTACTTC.

This clonotype has ten or more counts. V is TRBV24-1 and J is TRBJ2-1; D is possibly TRBD2 (7 bases). Trimming left V 3 bases short and J 6 bases short, with 14 bases between. The CDR3 consists of 15 residues. Germline V gene data show CDR1 as KGHDR and CDR2 as SFDVKD. The CDR3 is CATSDVGGGPNEQFF. The DNA of the CDR3 is TGTGCCACCAGTGATGTGGGGGGGGGGCCCAATGAGCAGTTCTTC.

This clonotype showed up just a few times. The V and J genes are TRBV18 and TRBJ2-2; D tentatively fits TRBD1 or TRBD2 (5 bases each). Trimming took off 1 base at V and 5 bases at J, with 11 bases between the two ends. Germline CDR1 KGHSH, CDR2 LQKENI. This CDR3 has 15 amino acids. This chain's CDR3 is CASSPRGARTGELFF. The CDR3 nucleotides read TGTGCCAGCTCACCACGAGGGGCCCGAACCGGGGAGCTGTTTTTT.

This clonotype occurred a few times. The chain uses TRBV5-1 and TRBJ1-2, with D tentatively TRBD1 (5 bases). The CDR3 consists of 13 residues. V gave up 0 bases and J gave up 8 bases, with 11 bases separating them. Germline V gene data show CDR1 as SGHRS and CDR2 as YFSETQ. The CDR3 reads CASSLAWDRGYTF. The CDR3 DNA sequence: TGCGCCAGCAGCTTGGCATGGGACCGCGGCTACACCTTC.

J is TRBJ1-5 and V is TRBV7-8; D gene uncertain. Germline V gene lookup returns CDR1 SGHVS and CDR2 FQNEAQ. This CDR3 spans 14 amino acids. V was clipped by 1 base and J by 5 bases, with 9 bases between them. The CDR3 DNA is TGTGCCAGCAGCTTAGGCAGTCCCCATCAGCCCCAGCATTTT. Its translation is CASSLGSPHQPQHF.

A remark on this clonotype: A read error may explain this, as a much larger clone is one base away. The chain recombines TRBV7-2 with TRBJ2-1; the D gene could be TRBD1 or TRBD2 (7 bases each). Trimming took off 5 bases at V and 8 bases at J, with 16 bases between the two ends. The CDR3 totals 14 residues. Germline assignment: CDR1 SGHTA and CDR2 FQGNSA. For the CDR3, the DNA is TGTGCCAGCAGCAGAAACCCAGGGGGGGATGAGCAGTTCTTC. It is translated as CASSRNPGGDEQFF.

The chain is built from TRBV20-1 and TRBJ1-1; D may be TRBD1 (5 bases). Germline-derived CDR1 and CDR2 are DFQATT and SNEGSKA (reference sequence). Trimming stripped 0 bases from V and 4 bases from J, with 9 bases between. This CDR3 spans 13 amino acids. CDR3: CSARDGGSTEAFF. CDR3 DNA: TGCAGTGCTAGAGATGGGGGTAGCACTGAAGCTTTCTTT.

The J gene is TRBJ2-1, the V gene TRBV5-1; D might be TRBD2 (7 bases). There are 17 residues in the CDR3. Trimming shortened V by 4 bases and J by 0 bases, and 17 bases separated the two germline ends. The germline gives CDR1 SGHRS, CDR2 YFSETQ. DNA of the CDR3: TGCGCCAGCAGCCCCGAAGGGGGGGCGAGCTCCTACAATGAGCAGTTCTTC. It translates to CASSPEGGASSYNEQFF.

This clonotype was counted at least ten times. The chain carries TRBV5-1 and TRBJ1-1, with D hard to call. The CDR3 length is 17 residues. V was clipped by 0 bases and J by 3 bases, with 18 bases between them. From germline, CDR1 is SGHRS and CDR2 YFSETQ. As DNA, the CDR3 is TGCGCCAGCAGCTTGGCCGGGCAGAACGTTAGGGACACTGAAGCTTTCTTT. Protein product: CASSLAGQNVRDTEAFF.

The chain recombines TRBV30 with TRBJ2-2, with TRBD1 matching 7 bases. The CDR3 contains 14 residues. Germline CDR1 reads GTSNPN; CDR2 reads SVGIG (reference sequence). V shed 0 bases, J shed 6 bases, and the junction held 4 bases outside the gene matches. CDR3 residues: CAWSVQTGAGELFF. For the CDR3, the DNA is TGTGCCTGGAGTGTACAAACAGGGGCCGGGGAGCTGTTTTTT.

This clonotype came up a few times. The chain has TRBV7-9 and TRBJ2-7, with 9 bases matching TRBD1. This CDR3 spans 14 amino acids. In germline, CDR1 is SEHNR, CDR2 FQNEAQ (reference sequence). The ends lost 11 bases at V and 2 bases at J; junction bases unmatched: 10. The CDR3 coding sequence is TGTGCCGTTGAAGGGACAGGGATGACCTACGAGCAGTACTTC. Its protein is CAVEGTGMTYEQYF.

This clonotype was found a few times. The CDR3 loop is CASSPIRHADTQYF. The CDR3 DNA follows: TGCGCCAGCAGCCCTATACGTCACGCCGATACGCAGTATTTT. This rearrangement joins TRBV5-1 to TRBJ2-3; D call uncertain. V was cut by 4 bases and J by 6 bases, with 15 bases left in between. The CDR3 sequence is 14 residues long. Per the germline V gene, CDR1 is SGHRS and CDR2 is YFSETQ.

This chain uses TRBV5-6 with TRBJ2-1; 9 nucleotides line up with TRBD2. The V gene end was trimmed by 5 bases and the J gene end by 2 bases; junction bases not matched to a gene: 11. The CDR3 runs to 17 residues. Germline V gene data show CDR1 as SGHDT and CDR2 as YYEEEE. CDR3 in DNA: TGTGCCAGCAGTCCTACCACCGGGACTAGCCCCTACAATGAGCAGTTCTTC. It codes for CASSPTTGTSPYNEQFF. The complete variable domain, with remaining parts taken from reference TRBV5-6 and TRBJ2-1, reads DAGVTQSPTHLIKTRGQQVTLRCSPKSGHDTVSWYQQALGQGPQFIFQYYEEEERQRGNFPDRFSGHQFPNYSSELNVNALLLGDSALYLCASSPTTGTSPYNEQFFGPGTRLTVL.

This clonotype was counted ten times or more. This chain uses TRBV7-9 with TRBJ2-1; 14 nucleotides match TRBD2. J lost 6 bases, V lost 3 bases, and 10 bases had no gene match. Germline-derived CDR1 and CDR2 are SEHNR and FQNEAQ (reference sequence). This CDR3 is built from 18 residues. CDR3 amino acids: CASSFRTSGGTAGNEQFF. The DNA for the CDR3 is TGTGCCAGCAGCTTCCGGACTAGCGGGGGGACCGCCGGCAATGAGCAGTTCTTC.

This clonotype was found many times. The rearrangement links TRBV7-3 to TRBJ2-1; 8 bases are a match to TRBD1. The CDR3 totals 15 residues. J lost 2 bases, V lost 5 bases, and 5 bases had no gene match. Germline loops: CDR1 SGHTA, CDR2 FQGTGA. The CDR3 coding sequence is TGTGCCAGCAGCCCGGCACAGGGGGCCTACAATGAGCAGTTCTTC. Protein sequence: CASSPAQGAYNEQFF.

This clonotype was seen only a few times. The rearrangement joins TRBV6-1 to TRBJ1-6; D may be TRBD1 (5 bases). From germline, CDR1 is MNHNS and CDR2 SASEGT. V was cut by 0 bases and J by 8 bases, with 8 bases left in between. The CDR3 is 14 residues long. The CDR3 DNA follows: TGTGCCAGCAGTGAAGCTTGGGGGGATTCACCCCTCCACTTT. Amino acids: CASSEAWGDSPLHF.

The J gene is TRBJ1-2, the V gene TRBV2; D not resolved. Germline lookup yields CDR1 SNHLY and CDR2 FYNNEI. The V end was cut by 2 bases, the J end by 0 bases, with 16 bases between. There are 17 residues in the CDR3. DNA of the CDR3: TGTGCCAGCAGTGAAACGGGTGGTGGCAGCACTAACTATGGCTACACCTTC. It is translated as CASSETGGGSTNYGYTF.

Remarks on this clonotype: This could be a read error, since a much larger clone is one nucleotide away. The chain carries TRBV11-3 and TRBJ2-7; TRBD2 agrees at 7 bases. Losses at the gene ends were 5 bases for V and 6 bases for J; bases not matched to a gene: 13. CDR1 and CDR2 (germline): SGHNT, YENEEA. This CDR3 is built from 15 residues. The CDR3 spells CASSPLRGGPSEQYF. In DNA form, the CDR3 reads TGTGCCAGCAGCCCACTAAGGGGAGGGCCGTCCGAGCAGTACTTC.

The chain carries TRBV6-5 and TRBJ2-2, with D uncertain. The CDR3 runs 15 residues. The germline gives CDR1 MNHEY, CDR2 SVGAGI. With 1 base removed from V and 2 bases from J, the gap between germline ends came to 8 bases. The CDR3 nucleotides read TGTGCCAGCAGTTACTTTGCAACTAACACCGGGGAGCTGTTTTTT. Translating it yields CASSYFATNTGELFF.

This clonotype came up a few times. The J gene is TRBJ1-1, the V gene TRBV6-1; 9 bases agree with TRBD1. The V and J ends lost 6 bases and 5 bases, in that order; junction bases with no gene match: 10. Germline V CDR1 and CDR2: MNHNS, SASEGT. This CDR3 has 15 amino acids. CDR3 sequence: CASRPAGTGSTEAFF. CDR3 DNA sequence: TGTGCCAGCAGACCCGCCGGGACAGGGAGTACTGAAGCTTTCTTT.

This clonotype was counted a few times. The CDR3 region is CASSYSARQVQSSPLHF. The CDR3 DNA reads TGTGCCAGCAGTTACTCGGCGCGACAGGTCCAGAGTTCACCCCTCCACTTT. V is TRBV6-5 and J is TRBJ1-6; TRBD1 might be the D (6 bases). Germline CDR1 MNHEY, CDR2 SVGAGI. Trimming stripped 0 bases from V and 9 bases from J, with 18 bases between. This CDR3 comprises 17 residues.

This sequence joins TRBV20-1 and TRBJ1-4; no reliable D call. Trimming took 3 bases from V and 0 from J, leaving 11 bases between them. CDR1 and CDR2 (germline): DFQATT, SNEGSKA (reference sequence). The CDR3 extends over 15 amino acids. In DNA, the CDR3 is TGCAGTGCTAGGGACCCGTGGGCAACTAATGAAAAACTGTTTTTT. Translating gives CSARDPWATNEKLFF.